Presented here are 31 T cell receptor beta chains from one specimen sequenced in a study of T cell responses to AZD1222 COVID-19 vaccine. Only in-frame clones appear in the TCRdb table, and some are missing; sequencing was by immunoSEQ multiplex PCR. In the table there are over 130,000 clones, more than 70% of which are singletons. The sample was peripheral blood, taken 28 days after the second AZD1222 dose. The receptors stem from an adult who received the AZD1222 COVID-19 vaccine.

The V gene is TRBV12-3 or TRBV12-4, the J gene TRBJ1-5; D unclear. Between the trimmed V and J ends, which lost 5 bases and 4 bases, there was a span of 6 bases. The CDR3 runs to 12 residues. This CDR3 is CASSNTNQPQHF. The CDR3 DNA follows: TGTGCCAGCAGTAACACAAATCAGCCCCAGCATTTT.

The chain combines TRBV30 with TRBJ2-2; 7 bases line up with TRBD1. V lost 5 bases, J lost 1 base, and 4 bases stayed unmatched. CDR3 length: 14 amino acids. Germline V gene lookup returns CDR1 GTSNPN and CDR2 SVGIG (reference sequence). The CDR3 sequence is CAWLRQGNTGELFF. DNA for the CDR3: TGTGCCTGGTTACGACAGGGGAACACCGGGGAGCTGTTTTTT.

This clone occurred a few times. The chain joins TRBV5-6 to TRBJ2-7; TRBD2 aligns across 7 bases. The CDR3 spans 16 residues. Germline V CDR1 and CDR2: SGHDT, YYEEEE. V lost 0 bases, J lost 4 bases, and 10 bases stayed unmatched. CDR3 sequence: CASSLGAKAGVYEQYF. In DNA, the CDR3 is TGTGCCAGCAGCTTGGGTGCTAAGGCGGGGGTTTACGAGCAGTACTTC.

The chain uses TRBV11-1 and TRBJ2-1; 7 bases agree with TRBD2. The CDR3 covers 16 residues. With 5 bases clipped from V and 1 base from J, the junction kept 8 bases outside the gene matches. The V gene's germline CDR1 is SGHAT and CDR2 FQDESV (reference sequence). The chain's CDR3 is CASSRAGGFSYNEQFF. The CDR3 DNA follows: TGTGCCAGCAGCCGGGCCGGGGGGTTTTCCTACAATGAGCAGTTCTTC. Combining the CDR3 with reference TRBV11-1 and TRBJ2-1 gives the whole variable domain EAEVAQSPRYKITEKSQAVAFWCDPISGHATLYWYRQILGQGPELLVQFQDESVVDDSQLPKDRFSAERLKGVDSTLKIQPAELGDSAMYLCASSRAGGFSYNEQFFGPGTRLTVL.

This chain joins TRBV19 and TRBJ2-7; 8 bases align to TRBD2. Germline V gene data show CDR1 as LNHDA and CDR2 as SQIVND (reference sequence). This CDR3 is built from 17 residues. With 6 bases clipped from V and 0 bases from J, the junction kept 13 bases outside the gene matches. The CDR3 loop is CASSLSAGGRRSYEQYF. The CDR3 coding sequence is TGTGCCAGTAGCCTCTCGGCGGGGGGACGCCGCTCCTACGAGCAGTACTTC.

V usage is TRBV2 and J usage is TRBJ2-5; D might be TRBD1 or TRBD2, each matching 5 bases. This CDR3 has 13 residues. Trimming removed 7 bases from V and 4 bases from J, with 13 bases in between. CDR1 is SNHLY, CDR2 FYNNEI, per germline. The CDR3 DNA follows: TGTGCCAGCACTGAGGGGCCGAGAGAGACCCAGTACTTC. Encoded protein: CASTEGPRETQYF.

The V call is TRBV7-2, the J call TRBJ1-1; TRBD1 might be the D (5 bases). The germline gives CDR1 SGHTA, CDR2 FQGNSA. This CDR3 comprises 13 residues. Deletions cut 5 bases from V and 4 bases from J, with 11 bases between. CDR3 sequence: CASSIQRGTEAFF. The CDR3 coding sequence is TGTGCCAGCAGCATTCAGAGGGGCACTGAAGCTTTCTTT. Drawing the rest from reference TRBV7-2 and TRBJ1-1, the complete variable domain is GAGVSQSPSNKVTEKGKDVELRCDPISGHTALYWYRQSLGQGLEFLIYFQGNSAPDKSGLPSDRFSAERTGGSVSTLTIQRTQQEDSAVYLCASSIQRGTEAFFGQGTRLTVV.

V is TRBV28 and J is TRBJ1-5; no clear D. The CDR3 is made up of 14 amino acids. Germline lookup yields CDR1 MDHEN and CDR2 SYDVKM. The V gene lost 9 bases and the J gene lost 8 bases, with 20 bases spanning the gap. For the CDR3, the DNA is TGTGCCAGTATACAAGCGGCAGGCGCCGAGCCCCAGCATTTT. It specifies CASIQAAGAEPQHF.

This rearrangement joins TRBV10-3 to TRBJ2-3; TRBD1 or TRBD2 may be the D gene (5 bases each). The length of the CDR3 is 15 residues. The V end was cut by 8 bases, the J end by 0 bases, with 15 bases between. CDR1 ENHRY and CDR2 SYGVKD come from the germline V gene. The chain's CDR3 is CAISGEQGSTDTQYF. The CDR3 nucleotides read TGTGCCATCTCTGGGGAGCAGGGAAGCACAGATACGCAGTATTTT.

This chain links TRBV6-5 with TRBJ1-2; D might be TRBD1 (5 bases). CDR3 size: 14 residues. Trimming pared 2 bases from V and 7 bases from J, leaving 14 bases between. The germline V gene encodes CDR1 MNHEY and CDR2 SVGAGI. CDR3 sequence: CASSYGTQKTGYTF. In nucleotides, the CDR3 is TGTGCCAGCAGTTACGGGACTCAAAAGACTGGCTACACCTTC.

The chain recombines TRBV7-3 with TRBJ2-7; D uncertain. CDR3 length equals 15 residues. Trimming took 6 bases from V and 3 from J, leaving 18 bases between them. CDR1 and CDR2 from the germline V gene are SGHTA and FQGTGA. CDR3 sequence (DNA): TGTGCCAGCAGTCTAACACCGGCGAGTGGCTACGAGCAGTACTTC. Translating it yields CASSLTPASGYEQYF.

The chain carries TRBV20-1 and TRBJ1-2; D not certain. Germline assignment: CDR1 DFQATT and CDR2 SNEGSKA (reference sequence). CDR3 size: 9 residues. V dropped 7 bases and J dropped 7 bases, with 7 bases sitting between them. The CDR3 reads CSVPFGYTF. The CDR3 nucleotides are TGCAGTGTCCCTTTTGGCTACACCTTC.

V usage is TRBV6-5 and J usage is TRBJ2-3, with unresolved D. V lost 7 bases and J 6 bases, leaving 11 bases between the germline ends. This CDR3 has 12 residues. Germline values: CDR1 MNHEY, CDR2 SVGAGI. The CDR3 DNA reads as TGTGCCAGCACCTCGGAAGTGGATACGCAGTATTTT. This gives the protein CASTSEVDTQYF.

The chain employs TRBV15 and TRBJ1-5; D remains unclear. This CDR3 has 14 residues. CDR1 and CDR2 from the germline V gene are LNHNV and YYDKDF (reference sequence). V was pared by 1 base and J by 4 bases, with 8 bases between. In DNA form, the CDR3 reads TGTGCCACCAGCAGAGGGGGTGTGAATCAGCCCCAGCATTTT. This translates into CATSRGGVNQPQHF.

The chain carries TRBV21-1 and TRBJ1-6; whether TRBD1, the table's D call, matches the DNA was not checked. TRBV21-1 is described as a pseudogene. The CDR3 has 17 residues. The CDR3 DNA sequence: TGTGCCTCGCCGCAGGGAACAGGGAGCTCCTATAATTCACCCCTCCACTTT. Its protein is CASPQGTGSSYNSPLHF.

The genes are TRBV9 and TRBJ2-7, with TRBD1 matching over 7 bases. CDR1 is SGDLS, CDR2 YYNGEE, per germline. The CDR3 is 14 residues long. Trimming took 1 base from V and 4 from J; bases not matched to a gene: 5. The DNA for the CDR3 is TGTGCCAGCAGCGTAACCGGGACAGTATACGAGCAGTACTTC. Its protein product is CASSVTGTVYEQYF.

The gene calls are TRBV19 and TRBJ2-7; D gene unclear. The CDR3 is 13 residues long. CDR1 is LNHDA, CDR2 SQIVND, per germline (reference sequence). Trimming took 4 bases from V and 2 from J, leaving 9 bases between them. CDR3 coding DNA: TGTGCCAGTAGTAAGGCTGAAACCTACGAGCAGTACTTC. Its protein product is CASSKAETYEQYF.

J is TRBJ1-4 and V is TRBV29-1; D is perhaps TRBD1 (5 bases). The CDR3 length is 16 residues. The germline gives CDR1 SQVTM, CDR2 ANQGSEA. V lost 6 bases and J 8 bases, leaving 25 bases between the germline ends. The CDR3 loop reads CSVYDPLAGRGEKLFF. The DNA of the CDR3 is TGCAGCGTATATGACCCCCTGGCGGGAAGGGGAGAAAAACTGTTTTTT.

The chain uses TRBV30 and TRBJ1-1; D might be TRBD1 (5 bases). Trimming took 0 bases from V and 1 from J, leaving 15 bases between them. The CDR3 runs 16 residues. CDR1 and CDR2 (germline): GTSNPN, SVGIG (reference sequence). The CDR3 DNA reads as TGTGCCTGGAGTGTCTGGGCCCCGGGACGGAACACTGAAGCTTTCTTT. This translates into CAWSVWAPGRNTEAFF.

This chain joins TRBV7-9 and TRBJ1-4; the D gene is possibly TRBD1 (6 bases). Germline loops: CDR1 SEHNR, CDR2 FQNEAQ (reference sequence). The CDR3 has 15 residues. The V gene lost 5 bases and the J gene lost 8 bases, with 18 bases spanning the gap. The CDR3 bases are TGTGCCAGCAGCCCCGGTGGCGGACAGAACGAAAAACTGTTTTTT. It yields the protein CASSPGGGQNEKLFF.

The CDR3, as DNA: TGTGCCAGTAGTGAGCGGGACAGCTACAATGAGCAGTTCTTC. Amino acid sequence: CASSERDSYNEQFF. The J gene is TRBJ2-1, the V gene TRBV19; perhaps D is TRBD1 or TRBD2 (7 bases each). Trimming cost V 5 bases and J 3 bases, with 11 bases left between them. Germline V lookup: CDR1 LNHDA, CDR2 SQIVND (reference sequence). This CDR3 region has 14 residues.

The V and J genes are TRBV28 and TRBJ1-1, with 7 bases lining up with TRBD1. The germline V gene has CDR1 MDHEN and CDR2 SYDVKM. The CDR3 is 14 residues long. Germline trimming cut 10 bases from V and 2 bases from J; bases unmatched to any gene: 10. In DNA form, the CDR3 reads TGTGCCATCGCGACAGGGAGATCAAACACTGAAGCTTTCTTT. Translation: CAIATGRSNTEAFF.

V is TRBV19 and J is TRBJ2-3, with 9 nucleotides matching TRBD2. This CDR3 spans 17 amino acids. The germline V gene encodes CDR1 LNHDA and CDR2 SQIVND (reference sequence). J lost 6 bases, V lost 3 bases, and 13 bases had no gene match. DNA for the CDR3: TGTGCCAGTAGTATCCGTAGCGGGAGACCATCCGCGGATACGCAGTATTTT. Its protein product is CASSIRSGRPSADTQYF.

This rearrangement joins TRBV27 to TRBJ2-7, with 7 nucleotides matching TRBD1. CDR3 length equals 14 residues. Germline CDR1 reads MNHEY; CDR2 reads SMNVEV (reference sequence). Germline trimming cut 5 bases from V and 2 bases from J; bases unmatched to any gene: 6. The CDR3 here is CASSRTGETYEQYF. The CDR3, as DNA: TGTGCCAGCAGTCGGACAGGTGAGACCTACGAGCAGTACTTC.

This chain uses TRBV12-3 or TRBV12-4 with TRBJ1-2; D uncertain. This CDR3 has 12 amino acids. V was clipped by 4 bases and J by 1 base, with 4 bases between them. The CDR3 reads CASSYDNYGYTF. The CDR3 region has the DNA TGTGCCAGCAGTTACGATAACTATGGCTACACCTTC.

V is TRBV2 and J is TRBJ2-5, with no clear D. Germline assignment: CDR1 SNHLY and CDR2 FYNNEI. The CDR3 spans 13 residues. V gave up 3 bases and J gave up 5 bases, with 10 bases separating them. CDR3 nucleotides: TGTGCCAGCAGTGATCAGTCCTCGGAGACCCAGTACTTC. Translation: CASSDQSSETQYF.

The V and J genes are TRBV10-3 and TRBJ1-1, with 9 bases identical to TRBD1. The CDR3 sequence is 13 residues long. Trimming cost V 11 bases and J 5 bases; bases outside gene matches: 9. CDR1 and CDR2 from the germline V gene are ENHRY and SYGVKD. The CDR3: CASGTGTTTEAFF. In DNA form, the CDR3 reads TGTGCCTCCGGGACAGGGACTACAACTGAAGCTTTCTTT.

This chain connects TRBV7-3 to TRBJ2-3, with 10 bases matching TRBD2. The trim removed 2 bases at V and 7 bases at J, leaving 3 bases unmatched. Germline V gene data show CDR1 as SGHTA and CDR2 as FQGTGA. The CDR3 is 14 amino acids. CDR3 DNA: TGTGCCAGCAGCTTAGGACTAGCGGAAAATACGCAGTATTTT. As protein: CASSLGLAENTQYF.

The chain employs TRBV29-1 and TRBJ2-2; D call uncertain. This CDR3 spans 13 amino acids. The germline V gene encodes CDR1 SQVTM and CDR2 ANQGSEA. The V end was cut by 5 bases, the J end by 0 bases, with 7 bases between. In nucleotides, the CDR3 is TGCAGCGTTTTACGGACGAACACCGGGGAGCTGTTTTTT. Translating it yields CSVLRTNTGELFF.

The chain is built from TRBV3-1 (or the pseudogene TRBV3-2) and TRBJ1-1; D is uncertain. V shed 3 bases and J shed 8 bases, with 13 bases lying between them. The germline V gene encodes CDR1 LGHDT and CDR2 YNNKEL (reference sequence). There are 13 residues in the CDR3. As DNA, the CDR3 is TGTGCCAGCAGCCATCGGGGTTATCCCGAAGCTTTCTTT. Translating gives CASSHRGYPEAFF.

The rearrangement links TRBV3-1 (or the pseudogene TRBV3-2) to TRBJ2-2, with 13 bases that match TRBD2. The CDR3 covers 18 residues. Germline assignment: CDR1 LGHDT and CDR2 YNNKEL (reference sequence). V was clipped by 2 bases and J by 5 bases; unmatched bases: 8. This chain's CDR3 is CASSQSVLAGGRTGELFF. The CDR3 bases are TGTGCCAGCAGCCAATCCGTACTAGCGGGGGGGCGGACCGGGGAGCTGTTTTTT.